One and the same sample provided the 7 T cell receptor beta chains below, sequenced in a study of blood T cell repertoires in COVID-19. Measured with immunoSEQ multiplex PCR; TCRdb has only the in-frame clones, and not every one. The sample carries about 190,000 clones, roughly 84% recorded once. Material: PBMCs or T cells enriched from blood (not recorded which). The receptors were sampled from a woman aged 25 to 39 who had been exposed to COVID-19.

This clone has just one count. V and J are TRBV2 and TRBJ2-7, with a weak D call TRBD1 (6 bases). There are 14 residues in the CDR3. V was clipped by 6 bases and J by 0 bases, with 12 bases between them. In germline, CDR1 is SNHLY, CDR2 FYNNEI. The CDR3 reads CASRIRDNSYEQYF. CDR3 in DNA: TGTGCCAGCAGGATCCGGGACAACTCCTACGAGCAGTACTTC.

The chain combines TRBV3-1 (or the pseudogene TRBV3-2) with TRBJ2-3, with 10 bases identical to TRBD2. The CDR3 sequence is 16 residues long. The V and J ends lost 5 bases and 0 bases, in that order; junction bases with no gene match: 5. Germline-derived CDR1 and CDR2 are LGHDT and YNNKEL (reference sequence). CDR3 sequence (DNA): TGTGCCAGCAGCGCTAGCGGGAGAGCTAGCACAGATACGCAGTATTTT. This encodes CASSASGRASTDTQYF.

The chain couples TRBV7-3 to TRBJ2-3; TRBD1 agrees at 9 bases. J was trimmed by 3 bases and V by 7 bases; bases with no gene match: 8. Germline V gives CDR1 SGHTA, CDR2 FQGTGA. This CDR3 spans 15 amino acids. DNA for the CDR3: TGTGCCAGCAAGAGCCCGGGACAGGGAACAGATACGCAGTATTTT. This sequence encodes CASKSPGQGTDTQYF.

This chain connects TRBV19 to TRBJ1-5; the match to TRBD1 covers 9 bases. This CDR3 comprises 16 residues. Germline V gives CDR1 LNHDA, CDR2 SQIVND (reference sequence). V trimming: 10 bases; J trimming: 4 bases; junction bases outside the gene matches: 14. The CDR3 reads CAISGTGRIGNQPQHF. CDR3 bases: TGTGCCATTTCCGGGACAGGGCGGATTGGAAATCAGCCCCAGCATTTT.

This sequence joins TRBV2 and TRBJ1-2; D gene unclear. The CDR3 is 13 amino acids. Germline CDR1 reads SNHLY; CDR2 reads FYNNEI. V was clipped by 5 bases and J by 5 bases, with 12 bases between them. The CDR3 coding sequence is TGTGCCAGCAGTTCACTGGGAGAGTATGGCTACACCTTC. This codes for CASSSLGEYGYTF. Together with reference TRBV2 and TRBJ1-2, the CDR3 gives the full variable domain: EPEVTQTPSHQVTQMGQEVILRCVPISNHLYFYWYRQILGQKVEFLVSFYNNEISEKSEIFDDQFSVERPDGSNFTLKIRSTKLEDSAMYFCASSSLGEYGYTFGSGTRLTVV.

As regards this clone: The same CDR3 also results from other DNA sequences found in this sample. The chain recombines TRBV6-5 with TRBJ1-5; 7 bases fit TRBD1. The V gene end was trimmed by 6 bases and the J gene end by 4 bases; junction bases not matched to a gene: 3. The CDR3 has 13 amino acids. In germline, CDR1 is MNHEY, CDR2 SVGAGI. CDR3 in amino acids: CASSRDSNQPQHF. The DNA of the CDR3 is TGTGCCAGCAGCCGGGACAGTAATCAGCCCCAGCATTTT.

The rearrangement links TRBV5-8 to TRBJ1-1; D is uncertain. Per germline, CDR1 SGHTS and CDR2 YDEGEE. The CDR3 spans 16 residues. Between the trimmed V and J ends, which lost 0 bases and 3 bases, there was a span of 15 bases. CDR3 nucleotide sequence: TGTGCCAGCAGCTTGGCCTGGGGAGGCCCGGACACTGAAGCTTTCTTT. Its translation is CASSLAWGGPDTEAFF.